The 14 T cell receptor beta chains given below trace back to one sample, sequenced in a study of graft-versus-host responses after intestinal transplantation. Using immunoSEQ multiplex PCR, the repertoire was profiled, and TCRdb retains in-frame clones only, with some absent. The table has fewer than 120,000 clones, 93% seen once; the top ten hold roughly 0.5%. Their antigens are not known. Sample: unstimulated CD8+ T cells sorted from spleen or lymph node cells, taken before intestinal transplant. The source of these receptors is a human donor who received an intestinal transplant.

The chain couples TRBV29-1 to TRBJ1-2; D is possibly TRBD1 (5 bases). The V end lost 6 bases, the J end lost 0 bases, and 32 bases lay between the germline ends. This CDR3 comprises 20 residues. From germline, CDR1 is SQVTM and CDR2 ANQGSEA. The CDR3 DNA follows: TGCAGCGTGGTCGGCGAGGACGAAAAGGGACGGAGCCCTTCTAACTATGGCTACACCTTC. This gives the protein CSVVGEDEKGRSPSNYGYTF. The full variable domain, completed using reference TRBV29-1 and TRBJ1-2, is SAVISQKPSRDICQRGTSLTIQCQVDSQVTMMFWYRQQPGQSLTLIATANQGSEATYESGFVIDKFPISRPNLTFSTLTVSNMSPEDSSIYLCSVVGEDEKGRSPSNYGYTFGSGTRLTVV.

The CDR3 sequence: CASSLFDDSSDYEQYF. CDR3 DNA sequence: TGTGCCAGCAGCTTATTTGACGACTCTTCCGACTACGAGCAGTACTTC. The chain is built from TRBV7-8 and TRBJ2-7; D gene ambiguous. Germline V gene sequence: CDR1 SGHVS, CDR2 FQNEAQ. The CDR3 covers 16 residues. V was trimmed by 2 bases and J by 3 bases, leaving 17 bases between them.

J is TRBJ1-1 and V is TRBV5-8; D is uncertain. Trimming stripped 0 bases from V and 4 bases from J, with 10 bases between. This CDR3 spans 14 amino acids. Germline V CDR1 and CDR2: SGHTS, YDEGEE. The CDR3 DNA follows: TGTGCCAGCAGCTTGGCCCCAGAAGGCACTGAAGCTTTCTTT. Translated: CASSLAPEGTEAFF.

This chain connects TRBV11-2 to TRBJ2-3, with 10 bases fitting TRBD2. The CDR3 runs 18 residues. V trimming: 5 bases; J trimming: 3 bases; junction bases outside the gene matches: 14. CDR1 SGHAT and CDR2 FQNNGV come from the germline V gene. The CDR3 spells CASSGGQWGLAFTDTQYF. CDR3 nucleotides: TGTGCCAGCAGCGGGGGACAATGGGGACTAGCGTTTACAGATACGCAGTATTTT.

A few counts support this clone. The V call is TRBV19, the J call TRBJ2-7; a weak D match, TRBD2 (6 bases). Between the trimmed V and J ends, which lost 3 bases and 0 bases, there was a span of 9 bases. Germline V gene lookup returns CDR1 LNHDA and CDR2 SQIVND (reference sequence). The CDR3 length is 14 residues. The CDR3 region has the DNA TGTGCCAGTAGTATGGGCGGGAACTCCTACGAGCAGTACTTC. It is translated as CASSMGGNSYEQYF.

The CDR3 loop reads CASSSSFLPPEQYF. CDR3 coding DNA: TGTGCCAGCTCCTCATCGTTTCTCCCGCCCGAGCAGTACTTC. This chain joins TRBV18 and TRBJ2-7; D is unresolved. CDR3 length: 14 amino acids. V lost 6 bases, J lost 6 bases, and 18 bases lay in between. Germline-derived CDR1 and CDR2 are KGHSH and LQKENI.

J is TRBJ2-3 and V is TRBV11-2; either TRBD1 or TRBD2 may supply D (5 bases each). The CDR3 spans 16 residues. With 0 bases removed from V and 0 bases from J, the gap between germline ends came to 10 bases. Germline V gene sequence: CDR1 SGHAT, CDR2 FQNNGV. The CDR3 region is CASSLEGRASTDTQYF. The CDR3 DNA sequence: TGTGCCAGCAGCTTAGAGGGGCGGGCTAGCACAGATACGCAGTATTTT.

The rearrangement joins TRBV5-1 to TRBJ2-5; weak D call: TRBD2 (6 bases). The germline V gene has CDR1 SGHRS and CDR2 YFSETQ. The length of the CDR3 is 11 residues. V lost 4 bases to trimming and J lost 5 bases, with 6 bases between them. CDR3 loop: CASSGGETQYF. For the CDR3, the DNA is TGCGCCAGCAGCGGGGGGGAGACCCAGTACTTC.

V is TRBV11-2 and J is TRBJ2-4, with D perhaps matching TRBD1 (6 bases). V lost 1 base and J 7 bases, leaving 11 bases between the germline ends. Germline loops: CDR1 SGHAT, CDR2 FQNNGV. The length of the CDR3 is 14 residues. The chain's CDR3 is CASSLGGRQNIQYF. The DNA of the CDR3 is TGTGCCAGCAGCTTAGGGGGGCGGCAGAACATTCAGTACTTC.

The CDR3 spells CASSSRRDTQYF. CDR3 bases: TGTGCCAGCAGCTCCCGACGGGATACGCAGTATTTT. The chain is built from TRBV13 and TRBJ2-3; no firm D call. With 4 bases removed from V and 6 bases from J, the gap between germline ends came to 8 bases. This CDR3 has 12 residues. Per germline, CDR1 PRHDT and CDR2 FYEKMQ (reference sequence).

V gene TRBV5-4 combines with J gene TRBJ2-5, with 14 bases aligning to TRBD2. Germline loops: CDR1 SGHNT, CDR2 YYREEE (reference sequence). There are 18 residues in the CDR3. The junction had 9 bases not matched to a gene; V was cut back by 1 base and J by 4 bases. CDR3 coding DNA: TGTGCCAGCAGCTTGAGCGGACTAGCGGGAGGTGAAGGAGAGACCCAGTACTTC. Encoded protein: CASSLSGLAGGEGETQYF.

The V and J genes are TRBV5-5 and TRBJ2-7; the D call may be TRBD1 or TRBD2 (6 bases each). Germline-derived CDR1 and CDR2 are SGHKS and YYEKEE (reference sequence). The CDR3 totals 14 residues. The V and J ends lost 4 bases and 2 bases respectively, with 13 bases between them. This CDR3 reads CASSPGAGPYEQYF. The CDR3 DNA sequence: TGTGCCAGCAGCCCGGGGGCAGGGCCCTACGAGCAGTACTTC.

The V call is TRBV7-9, the J call TRBJ1-1, with D possibly being TRBD1 (5 bases). From germline, CDR1 is SEHNR and CDR2 FQNEAQ (reference sequence). The CDR3 loop spans 15 amino acids. The V gene lost 2 bases and the J gene lost 2 bases, with 12 bases spanning the gap. CDR3: CASSLLGVGNTEAFF. The CDR3 DNA reads as TGTGCCAGCAGCTTATTGGGGGTGGGTAACACTGAAGCTTTCTTT.

This chain joins TRBV6-5 and TRBJ1-1, with D unclear. The CDR3 totals 11 residues. Germline V lookup: CDR1 MNHEY, CDR2 SVGAGI. Trimming cost V 6 bases and J 7 bases, with 9 bases left between them. The CDR3: CASRVWGEAFF. The DNA for the CDR3 is TGTGCCAGCAGGGTGTGGGGTGAAGCTTTCTTT.